The 26 T cell receptor beta chains below were found in one sample sequenced in a study of T cell changes during pregnancy in multiple sclerosis. The repertoire was sequenced with immunoSEQ multiplex PCR; TCRdb's copy has only in-frame clones and lacks some. The sample consists of approximately 79,000 clones, roughly 92% of them appearing once. This sample comprised CD4+ T cells from peripheral blood mononuclear cells, obtained before pregnancy. These receptors all stem from a female donor with multiple sclerosis, enrolled in a pregnancy study.

This clone was detected once. The chain uses TRBV4-2 and TRBJ2-2; 11 bases are shared with TRBD2. This CDR3 is 16 amino acids long. Per germline, CDR1 LGHNA and CDR2 YNFKEQ. V trimming: 0 bases; J trimming: 7 bases; junction bases outside the gene matches: 4. Written as DNA, the CDR3 is TGTGCCAGCAGCCAAGATCTAGCGGGGGGAATCGGGGAGCTGTTTTTT. Translated, it gives CASSQDLAGGIGELFF.

V and J are TRBV10-2 and TRBJ2-4, with 8 bases matching TRBD1. The trim removed 8 bases at V and 7 bases at J, leaving 7 bases unmatched. There are 13 residues in the CDR3. Per the germline V gene, CDR1 is WSHSY and CDR2 is SAAADI. CDR3 amino acids: CASHGQGMNIQYF. In DNA form, the CDR3 reads TGCGCCAGCCATGGACAGGGTATGAACATTCAGTACTTC.

V usage is TRBV27 and J usage is TRBJ1-6; possibly TRBD1 for D (6 bases). Germline assignment: CDR1 MNHEY and CDR2 SMNVEV (reference sequence). The CDR3 is 18 residues long. V lost 3 bases to trimming and J lost 7 bases, with 22 bases between them. The CDR3 nucleotides are TGTGCCAGCAGTTTCCTAGGGGAATACAGGGTAGGAAATTCACCCCTCCACTTT. This gives the protein CASSFLGEYRVGNSPLHF.

This clone was counted only a few times. The V and J genes are TRBV2 and TRBJ1-6, with D perhaps matching TRBD1 (6 bases). Germline CDR1 and CDR2: SNHLY and FYNNEI. CDR3 length: 13 residues. Trimming took off 5 bases at V and 11 bases at J, with 13 bases between the two ends. Here the CDR3 reads CASSLSQGTPLHF. The CDR3 DNA reads as TGTGCCAGCAGTCTATCACAGGGCACACCCCTCCACTTT.

The chain is built from TRBV29-1 and TRBJ2-1, with D possibly being TRBD1 (5 bases). From germline, CDR1 is SQVTM and CDR2 ANQGSEA. With 3 bases removed from V and 6 bases from J, the gap between germline ends came to 9 bases. The CDR3 is 12 amino acids. The CDR3 DNA reads TGCAGCGTTGAGGGGCTCATCAATGAGCAGTTCTTC. Translated, it gives CSVEGLINEQFF.

The chain joins TRBV7-8 to TRBJ2-5, with TRBD2 matching over 9 bases. The V and J ends lost 1 base and 5 bases, in that order; junction bases with no gene match: 11. CDR3 size: 17 residues. Germline V lookup: CDR1 SGHVS, CDR2 FQNEAQ. CDR3 residues: CASSLVVAGVHGETQYF. CDR3 DNA sequence: TGTGCCAGCAGCTTAGTAGTAGCGGGAGTACATGGGGAGACCCAGTACTTC.

This clone showed up just once. V usage is TRBV5-1 and J usage is TRBJ1-4, with D possibly TRBD1 on 5 matching bases. This CDR3 spans 13 amino acids. Trimming stripped 0 bases from V and 7 bases from J, with 7 bases between. Germline CDR1 is SGHRS and CDR2 is YFSETQ. In DNA, the CDR3 is TGCGCCAGCAGCTTGGTGGGGGGTGAAAAACTGTTTTTT. Protein sequence: CASSLVGGEKLFF.

In its sample, this clone was seen a few times. This sequence joins TRBV4-1 and TRBJ1-4; D may be TRBD1 (5 bases). The CDR3 runs to 13 residues. Per the germline V gene, CDR1 is MGHRA and CDR2 is YSYEKL. V gave up 3 bases and J gave up 6 bases, with 8 bases separating them. CDR3 sequence (DNA): TGCGCCAGCAGCCAGGACATGGATGAAAAACTGTTTTTT. Amino acids: CASSQDMDEKLFF.

The count of this clone is one. The rearrangement uses TRBV28 and TRBJ2-5; TRBD2 aligns across 7 bases. The CDR3 totals 13 residues. The germline gives CDR1 MDHEN, CDR2 SYDVKM. Trimming removed 6 bases from V and 2 bases from J; junction bases left unmatched: 3. Here the CDR3 reads CASRSAGQETQYF. As DNA, the CDR3 is TGTGCCAGCAGGTCAGCGGGACAAGAGACCCAGTACTTC.

The gene calls are TRBV25-1 and TRBJ1-2; D call uncertain. Looked up from germline, CDR1 is MGHDK and CDR2 is SYGVNS. The ends were cut back, 6 bases at V and 7 bases at J, with 15 bases in the middle. The CDR3 is made up of 13 amino acids. In DNA, the CDR3 is TGTGCCAGCAGCGGCGCGAGGGCGCGTGGCTACACCTTC. Encoded protein: CASSGARARGYTF.

This rearrangement joins TRBV30 to TRBJ2-2, with 9 nucleotides matching TRBD1. The junction had 6 bases not matched to a gene; V was cut back by 7 bases and J by 3 bases. CDR1 is GTSNPN and CDR2 is SVGIG in the germline V gene (reference sequence). CDR3 length: 14 residues. The CDR3 bases are TGTGCCTCGAGACAGGGGGTGGACACCGGGGAGCTGTTTTTT. This encodes CASRQGVDTGELFF.

The chain uses TRBV27 and TRBJ2-1; D remains unclear. The V and J ends lost 4 bases and 10 bases respectively, with 20 bases between them. This CDR3 is built from 15 residues. The V gene's germline CDR1 is MNHEY and CDR2 SMNVEV (reference sequence). The CDR3 sequence is CASSSRLGEIREQFF. The CDR3 bases are TGTGCCAGCAGTTCGAGGCTAGGAGAAATAAGGGAGCAGTTCTTC.

The V gene is TRBV28, the J gene TRBJ2-1, with 14 bases identical to TRBD2. The germline V gene encodes CDR1 MDHEN and CDR2 SYDVKM. This CDR3 is 18 amino acids long. V gave up 5 bases and J gave up 9 bases; unmatched junction bases: 15. The CDR3 protein is CASSPPPKGLAGETEQFF. The CDR3 nucleotides read TGTGCCAGCAGTCCACCACCCAAGGGACTAGCGGGAGAGACTGAGCAGTTCTTC.

The chain combines TRBV28 with TRBJ2-5; D might be TRBD2 (5 bases). Germline assignment: CDR1 MDHEN and CDR2 SYDVKM. The CDR3 contains 15 residues. The V gene lost 10 bases and the J gene lost 5 bases, with 23 bases spanning the gap. The CDR3 reads CATLNKPQRAETQYF. For the CDR3, the DNA is TGTGCCACCCTCAACAAGCCCCAGAGGGCGGAGACCCAGTACTTC. Complete variable domain (other parts from reference TRBV28 and TRBJ2-5): DVKVTQSSRYLVKRTGEKVFLECVQDMDHENMFWYRQDPGLGLRLIYFSYDVKMKEKGDIPEGYSVSREKKERFSLILESASTNQTSMYLCATLNKPQRAETQYFGPGTRLLVL.

The chain uses TRBV7-7 and TRBJ2-3, with 7 bases lining up with TRBD2. CDR1 is SSHAT, CDR2 FNYEAQ, per germline (reference sequence). This CDR3 is 17 amino acids long. Unmatched junction bases numbered 13, after V lost 6 bases and J lost 1 base. As DNA, the CDR3 is TGTGCCAGCAGACCCCCGGGGGGATCACCCCGCACAGATACGCAGTATTTT. Translation: CASRPPGGSPRTDTQYF.

This clone occurred once. This chain links TRBV18 with TRBJ1-1; D remains unclear. The CDR3 runs to 15 residues. The germline CDR1 and CDR2 sequences are KGHSH and LQKENI. With 3 bases removed from V and 5 bases from J, the gap between germline ends came to 16 bases. CDR3 region: CASSPTGGSMTEAFF. For the CDR3, the DNA is TGTGCCAGCTCACCGACCGGAGGGTCGATGACTGAAGCTTTCTTT.

Written as DNA, the CDR3 is TGTGCCAGTACGACTAGCGGCCTCAATGAGCAGTTCTTC. Protein sequence: CASTTSGLNEQFF. V usage is TRBV27 and J usage is TRBJ2-1; 9 nucleotides match TRBD2. The V segment lost 9 bases and the J segment 6 bases; nucleotides outside the gene matches: 6. This CDR3 is 13 amino acids long. From germline, CDR1 is MNHEY and CDR2 SMNVEV (reference sequence).

Worth noting for this clone: In the same sample, other DNA sequences code for this CDR3. The chain couples TRBV6-5 to TRBJ2-3; 10 nucleotides align to TRBD2. Germline V gene lookup returns CDR1 MNHEY and CDR2 SVGAGI. V dropped 5 bases and J dropped 2; count of bases not matched to a gene: 4. CDR3 size: 15 residues. The CDR3 region is CASSRTSGSTDTQYF. In DNA form, the CDR3 reads TGTGCCAGCAGTCGGACTAGCGGTTCCACAGATACGCAGTATTTT.

This sequence joins TRBV30 and TRBJ2-7; TRBD1 might be the D (7 bases). V was trimmed by 0 bases and J by 2 bases, leaving 11 bases between them. The CDR3 totals 14 residues. Germline loops: CDR1 GTSNPN, CDR2 SVGIG (reference sequence). The CDR3 DNA follows: TGTGCCTGGAGTGTTCAGGGGGGAACCTACGAGCAGTACTTC. Its protein product is CAWSVQGGTYEQYF.

The chain is built from TRBV5-1 and TRBJ1-5, with D hard to call. This CDR3 has 15 residues. Germline V lookup: CDR1 SGHRS, CDR2 YFSETQ. V was trimmed by 1 base and J by 1 base, leaving 9 bases between them. CDR3: CASSLNGASNQPQHF. The CDR3 DNA follows: TGCGCCAGCAGCTTGAACGGAGCGAGCAATCAGCCCCAGCATTTT.

This clone was detected only a few times. V is TRBV5-1 and J is TRBJ2-7; 10 bases are a match to TRBD1. Germline V gene data show CDR1 as SGHRS and CDR2 as YFSETQ. Germline trimming cut 4 bases from V and 7 bases from J; bases unmatched to any gene: 8. CDR3 length equals 14 residues. The CDR3 DNA is TGCGCCAGCAGCGCCCGGACAGGGGGAGAGGAGCAGTACTTC. This encodes CASSARTGGEEQYF.

The count of this clone is one. The chain has TRBV10-3 and TRBJ2-7; TRBD2 is a possible D gene (5 bases). Germline V gene lookup returns CDR1 ENHRY and CDR2 SYGVKD. V gave up 3 bases and J gave up 2 bases, with 14 bases separating them. The CDR3 sequence is 15 residues long. In DNA form, the CDR3 reads TGTGCCATCAGTGAAATGGGTCGGGGAGCCTACGAGCAGTACTTC. Translating gives CAISEMGRGAYEQYF.

This clone has only a few counts. The chain recombines TRBV5-1 with TRBJ2-7, with D possibly TRBD2 on 6 matching bases. CDR3 length: 17 amino acids. With 4 bases removed from V and 0 bases from J, the gap between germline ends came to 20 bases. Germline V gives CDR1 SGHRS, CDR2 YFSETQ. This chain's CDR3 is CASSPLGVAGSSYEQYF. CDR3 sequence (DNA): TGCGCCAGCAGCCCACTAGGCGTGGCGGGGAGCTCCTACGAGCAGTACTTC.

The chain carries TRBV27 and TRBJ2-7, with 8 bases that match TRBD2. Per the germline V gene, CDR1 is MNHEY and CDR2 is SMNVEV (reference sequence). This CDR3 contains 15 residues. The trim removed 5 bases at V and 3 bases at J, leaving 9 bases unmatched. DNA for the CDR3: TGTGCCAGCAGTCCGGCGAGCGGGAGTTTCTACGAGCAGTACTTC. It translates to CASSPASGSFYEQYF.

V and J are TRBV18 and TRBJ2-3; tentative D call: TRBD1 (5 bases). The CDR3 consists of 15 residues. The V gene's germline CDR1 is KGHSH and CDR2 LQKENI. V was trimmed by 0 bases and J by 4 bases, leaving 11 bases between them. CDR3 sequence reads: CASSPPIRGADTQYF. CDR3 nucleotide sequence: TGTGCCAGCTCACCACCGATTAGGGGCGCAGATACGCAGTATTTT.

V is TRBV11-3 and J is TRBJ2-3; 8 nucleotides agree with TRBD2. The J segment lost 6 bases and the V segment lost 4 bases, leaving 12 bases of the junction unmatched. Germline V gene data show CDR1 as SGHNT and CDR2 as YENEEA. CDR3 length: 16 amino acids. The CDR3 nucleotides are TGTGCCAGCAGCTATGGACTAGCAGCTCGTGGGGATACGCAGTATTTT. Translation gives CASSYGLAARGDTQYF.